This TCR beta chain was observed in a study of cytomegalovirus exposure and HLA in healthy donors. Germline CDR1 KGHSH, CDR2 LQKENI. The ends lost 3 bases at V and 3 bases at J; junction bases unmatched: 7. This CDR3 region has 15 residues. The study ran its PCR with 60 Vbeta and 13 Jbeta primers. Measured with immunoSEQ multiplex PCR; TCRdb has only the in-frame clones, and not every one. Of about 140,000 clones listed, 70% to 80% are singletons. The specimen sequenced was PBMCs. This receptor was obtained from a woman between 45 and 65 years old in good health and CMV-seropositive. The rearrangement uses TRBV18 and TRBJ1-1; 7 bases match TRBD1. The CDR3 region is CASSPDRDRYTEAFF. The DNA of the CDR3 is TGTGCCAGCTCACCGGACCGGGACAGATACACTGAAGCTTTCTTT.